This entry concerns a single T cell receptor (beta chain). This specimen comes from a study of blood T cell repertoires in COVID-19. Study-wide context: The cDNA or gDNA used as material had been derived from T cells, B-cell-depleted T cells, or PBMCs.

V shed 3 bases, J shed 2 bases, and the junction held 5 bases outside the gene matches. The CDR3 is made up of 15 amino acids. The V gene's germline CDR1 is SGDLS and CDR2 YYNGEE. The method was immunoSEQ multiplex PCR; TCRdb's version includes in-frame clones alone and lacks a portion of them. The table records 95,000 to 150,000 clones, 55% to 70% of them present only once. This receptor was taken from a woman in her 70s with acute or convalescent COVID-19. This chain uses TRBV9 with TRBJ2-3, with 8 bases matching TRBD1. The sample consisted of peripheral blood. The CDR3 reads CASSAEDRATDTQYF. In DNA form, the CDR3 reads TGTGCCAGCAGCGCGGAGGACAGGGCCACAGATACGCAGTATTTT.